The present TCR beta chain was sequenced within a study of cytomegalovirus exposure and HLA in healthy donors (TCRdb year 2017). Study-wide context: According to an earlier analysis of several hundred of the donors, about 179 million T cells yielded 95 million to 140 million unique TCR beta sequences and about 300 Gb of sequence data. To decide whether each TCR beta V gene segment behaved as functional or pseudogenic, an earlier analysis of fewer than 750 of the donors relied on high-throughput TCR beta sequencing. The aim of the study was to test whether cataloging public T cell receptors could identify signatures of past pathogen exposure. On average, around 240,000 unique TCR beta nucleotide sequences were sequenced per donor among 398 genotyped donors of the cohort, with roughly 19% of those sequences being non-productive. The number of donors typed differed by locus, with roughly 629-640 for A, B, C, DRB1 and DQB1, over 500 for DQA1, 606 for DPA1, and 472 for DPB1. Roughly 300 gigabases of sequencing data and around 80 million unique TCR sequences made up an early release that covered fewer than 650 HLA-typed donors. The later analysis used no new phenotypic data to find candidate immune exposures, relying instead on TCR beta sequences and their occurrence across donors. Among the roughly 400 genotyped donors, approximately 77% belonged to the genetic ancestry cluster associated with self-reported Caucasian donors. Five DR-DQ haplotypes were handled as single units for association and clustering because linkage in the cohort was strong. Donor age, sex, ethnicity and CMV serostatus were compiled together with the repertoire data. A later analysis re-examined previously published TCR beta repertoires from several hundred donors and added high-resolution HLA genotyping to investigate patterns of TCR occurrence. The study profiled the T cell repertoires of more than 500 subjects by immunosequencing and related them to cytomegalovirus serostatus. Along with the approximately 700-subject first cohort, a separate validation cohort of around 110 different subjects was used. To predict cytomegalovirus infection status, the study brought together high-throughput TCR immunosequencing, statistical association of individual TCRs with disease status, and machine learning. HLA typing included class I and class II loci at four-digit resolution. In a later genetic analysis, genome-wide SNP genotypes for about three fifths of the roughly 670 donors were used, and that subset was treated as a discovery cohort. Every repertoire in the discovery cohort had been generated on one and the same sequencing platform. What the research found in general, with its limitations: In the study, roughly 160 TCR beta chains were listed as associated with cytomegalovirus. In a later analysis, HLA-associated TCR beta chains were found to be more clonally expanded and to have lower generation probabilities than equally common non-associated chains. Strong co-occurrence of HLA alleles, especially DR and DQ, made assigning TCR associations to individual alleles difficult. A further reported finding was that TCR beta sequences accurately predicted the HLA-A and HLA-B alleles for most subjects in the first cohort. Three of the identified cytomegalovirus-associated TCR beta chains were confirmed in vitro to be specific for cytomegalovirus antigens. Across donors, most TCR sequences were observed very rarely, whereas some public TCRs were present in many individuals. Correlated functional status among segregating V segments might reflect linkage disequilibrium, but an unknown experimental factor could not be ruled out. A cluster of highly shared sequence variants was judged likely to represent a technical artifact of the sequencing pipeline. A later analysis reported that several top co-occurrence clusters appeared linked to parvovirus B19, influenza, CMV and Epstein-Barr virus. According to the authors, the approach could potentially be generalized to other disease states and immunological phenotypes. At a false discovery rate of 0.05, a later analysis linked 16,000 or so TCR beta sequences to specific HLA alleles. A later analysis found that TCR association rates varied across HLA loci, with DRB1 alleles showing the most associated TCRs and HLA-C alleles the fewest. The only immune exposure information available for the cohort was CMV serostatus. A later genetic analysis reported fewer N-insertions in productive TCRs among donors in an Asian-associated ancestry cluster than the roughly 720-donor mean. Roughly uniform sequencing depth across donors was assumed in presence/absence analyses, although this assumption may not hold. A later genetic analysis associated a missense DCLRE1C variant with V-gene and J-gene trimming of TCR beta chains, and an independent cohort replicated the association. In an earlier analysis of roughly 500 of the donors, most TCR beta V segments appeared in productive rearrangements about 90% or about 30% of the time, broadly matching IMGT annotations. According to a later analysis, most CMV-associated TCR beta chains appeared to be HLA-restricted, and the HLA associations seemed to be driven largely by CMV exposure. The classifier was reported to diagnose cytomegalovirus status with high specificity and sensitivity in both the original and validation cohorts. This cohort had only TCR beta chains sequenced, and the lack of alpha or paired-chain data limited which features could be detected. The earlier analysis of about 600 of the donors excluded some 16 rarely observed V segments, including chromosome 9 orphons, because counts were too low. Some IMGT-functional V segments, including TRBV6-2 and TRBV6-3, could not be distinguished by the 87-base-pair reads and were therefore excluded. Because HLA typing was missing for some donors at each locus, association tests included only the typed subset.

Concerning this clone: It has no known antigen specificity. No base qualities exist here, and no much larger clone lies one base off it.

The trim is 2 bases for V and 4 bases for J, with a gap of 13 bases between the germline ends. The CDR3 covers 14 residues, taking in both the cysteine and the phenylalanine. Solely the CDR3 DNA is kept, with 42 bases framed from the first base. Based on the germline V gene, the CDR1 and CDR2 sequences are SGHDT and YYEEEE. The cohort consisted of 670 or so healthy bone marrow donors. At the time of sampling, all cohort members were nominally healthy, though unrecorded immune exposures were likely present. The donor was CMV seronegative and was included in the group of about 350 seronegative cohort members. Each donor provided a peripheral blood sample, and peripheral blood mononuclear cells were used for TCR beta sequencing. The Qiagen DNeasy Blood Extraction Kit was used to extract genomic DNA from the blood cell samples. To prepare the library, the immunoSEQ multiplex PCR assay was applied. The multiplex PCR relied on a mix of 60 forward primers for TCR Vbeta segments and 13 reverse primers for TCR Jbeta segments. A multiplex PCR assay on genomic DNA amplified the CDR3 region of rearranged TCR beta genes. The Illumina HiSeq System was used to sequence the amplified TCR beta libraries as 87-base-pair reads. From the authors' description of their analysis: A later analysis counted some 80 million unique TCR beta chains across the 500 to 850 repertoires, and approximately 11 million of these chains were shared by at least two donors. Raw reads were error-corrected and collapsed into unique sequences by a nearest-neighbor algorithm in which closely related sequences were merged to remove PCR and sequencing errors. Alignment of CDR3 sequences to IMGT reference sequences was used to assign V, D and J gene segments. Each retained sequence needed at least a six-nucleotide match to both a V gene segment and a J gene segment. Rearrangements were classified as productive when the CDR3 lacked stop codons and remained in frame with V and J, and all other rearrangements were classified as non-productive. CDR3 was defined according to IMGT convention as the region running from the second conserved V-encoded cysteine to the conserved J-encoded phenylalanine. The earlier analysis of roughly 590 of the donors excluded sequences that lacked an unambiguous match to a single V gene segment. In an earlier analysis of roughly 600 of the donors, a V segment was called functional when productive rearrangements were above 56.7%, and segregating when the standard deviation between donors exceeded 5%. To diagnose cytomegalovirus status from the catalog of TCR beta chain sequences, a statistical classification framework was built. A later analysis assigned V and J genes by comparing TCR nucleotide sequences with IMGT/GENE-DB human TR gene sequences. Using the TCRdist pipeline, a later analysis assigned CDR3 sequences along with most-parsimonious VDJ recombination scenarios. A later analysis defined each TCR beta chain by its CDR3 amino acid sequence plus V-gene family, and excluded reads lacking a unique V-gene family. In a later analysis, 550 to 650 highly shared, low-generation-probability nucleotide sequences were removed to address suspected cross-contamination and a sequencing artifact. In a later analysis, a clonal expansion index for each public chain was calculated from normalized within-repertoire ranks of inferred template counts. In a later analysis, generation probabilities were computed using a VDJ recombination model fitted to out-of-frame rearrangements, and the results were checked against IGoR. In a later analysis, TCR-TCR, TCR-HLA and TCR-CMV co-occurrence was scored with hypergeometric tests, and a repertoire-size bias correction was applied to TCR pairs. A later analysis estimated false discovery rates by permuting HLA or CMV assignments 20 times. In a later analysis, co-occurring TCRs were grouped using DBSCAN, with TCRdist sequence similarity added in when clustering inside HLA-allele-positive subsets. Repertoires with fewer than 30,000 or more than 120,000 public chains, plus five repertoires with anomalous nucleotide sharing, were excluded from co-occurrence clustering. TCRdb holds this immuneACCESS table with in-frame rearrangements only. Some clones are missing; in checked studies, unresolved V genes explain under half, and the rest has no known cause. V, J and clone size were drawn from that table, and D and trimming were deduced from the DNA. Present in this sample are over 90,000 clones, roughly two thirds of which were seen just once. Over 3% of the sample rests with the top ten.

This chain is built from TRBV5-6 and TRBJ2-7; tentative D gene TRBD2, with 5 bases matching. Sequences were obtained from PBMCs. The clonotype comes from a man in his forties in good health and CMV-seronegative. This receptor has the CDR3 CASSFQAAGYEQYF. The DNA reads as follows: TGTGCCAGCAGCTTCCAGGCCGCGGGTTACGAGCAGTACTTC.